One and the same sample provided the 7 T cell receptor beta chains below, sequenced in a study of blood T cell repertoires in COVID-19. Sequencing was performed with immunoSEQ multiplex PCR; in TCRdb, only in-frame clones are kept and a portion is missing. Among around 30,000 clones listed, about nine tenths were seen once. The sample was peripheral blood. Every receptor here comes from a human donor with active COVID-19. The donor label of this sample is uncertain.

The V and J genes are TRBV19 and TRBJ2-1; 8 nucleotides agree with TRBD1. CDR1 and CDR2 (germline): LNHDA, SQIVND (reference sequence). V dropped 4 bases and J dropped 6; count of bases not matched to a gene: 5. This CDR3 contains 14 residues. The CDR3 DNA reads TGTGCCAGTAGTAATACAGGGGGTTCCAATGAGCAGTTCTTC. The encoded protein is CASSNTGGSNEQFF.

This chain connects TRBV6-2 or TRBV6-3 to TRBJ2-5, with TRBD2 as a possible D gene (5 bases). The germline CDR1 and CDR2 sequences are MNHEY and SVGEGT. Deletions cut 5 bases from V and 3 bases from J, with 13 bases between. The CDR3 spans 14 residues. This chain's CDR3 is CASSQGGLEETQYF. CDR3 DNA: TGTGCCAGCAGTCAAGGCGGGCTAGAAGAGACCCAGTACTTC.

The chain recombines TRBV15 with TRBJ2-3, with D uncertain. Germline V gene sequence: CDR1 LNHNV, CDR2 YYDKDF (reference sequence). This CDR3 comprises 13 residues. The V end was cut by 0 bases, the J end by 4 bases, with 5 bases between. The CDR3 DNA follows: TGTGCCACCAGCAGAGATCCGGCAGATACGCAGTATTTT. Translation: CATSRDPADTQYF.

This clone was found once. The V call is TRBV3-1 (or the pseudogene TRBV3-2), the J call TRBJ1-5, with D possibly TRBD1 on 6 matching bases. Germline CDR1 reads LGHDT; CDR2 reads YNNKEL (reference sequence). This CDR3 spans 18 amino acids. Trimming took off 1 base at V and 9 bases at J, with 25 bases between the two ends. The CDR3 DNA follows: TGTGCCAGCAGCCAAGTAAGAACAGGGTATCGCATTTGCTGGCCCCAGCATTTT. Translated, it gives CASSQVRTGYRICWPQHF.

This clone is a singleton in its sample. V usage is TRBV5-4 and J usage is TRBJ2-2; a possible D gene is TRBD1 (6 bases). Per germline, CDR1 SGHNT and CDR2 YYREEE (reference sequence). The CDR3 spans 15 residues. Trimming shortened V by 0 bases and J by 4 bases, and 10 bases separated the two germline ends. The CDR3, as DNA: TGTGCCAGCAGCTTGGAGGGGGTAGGCACCGGGGAGCTGTTTTTT. This codes for CASSLEGVGTGELFF.

The rearrangement links TRBV19 to TRBJ2-7; 9 positions agree with TRBD1. With V trimmed by 5 bases and J by 4 bases, 9 bases remained unmatched. The CDR3 covers 15 residues. In germline, CDR1 is LNHDA, CDR2 SQIVND (reference sequence). The CDR3: CASSATGTGRYEQYF. CDR3 DNA sequence: TGTGCCAGTAGTGCGACCGGGACAGGGAGATACGAGCAGTACTTC.

The CDR3 bases are TGTGCCAGCAGCTTTTCGGTCTCCTACGAGCAGTACTTC. Residues: CASSFSVSYEQYF. The V and J genes are TRBV5-5 and TRBJ2-7; D remains ambiguous. The CDR3 loop spans 13 amino acids. The germline CDR1 and CDR2 sequences are SGHKS and YYEKEE (reference sequence). Trimming pared 2 bases from V and 0 bases from J, leaving 6 bases between. Using reference TRBV5-5 and TRBJ2-7 for the parts outside the CDR3, the full variable domain is DAGVTQSPTHLIKTRGQQVTLRCSPISGHKSVSWYQQVLGQGPQFIFQYYEKEERGRGNFPDRFSARQFPNYSSELNVNALLLGDSALYLCASSFSVSYEQYFGPGTRLTVT.